This T cell receptor (beta chain) is from a study of OX40 agonist ivuxolimab in advanced cancers. Study information: The dose-escalation group included hepatocellular carcinoma, melanoma, renal cell carcinoma and head and neck cancer.

J gave up 5 bases and V 4 bases, and 11 bases lay outside the gene matches. Looked up from germline, CDR1 is SGHVS and CDR2 is FNYEAQ. This CDR3 contains 17 residues. The data were produced by immunoSEQ multiplex PCR, yet TCRdb's version contains in-frame clones alone and is incomplete. The repertoire consists of 50,000 to 60,000 clones, with roughly 83% occurring once and the leading ten covering roughly 1.2%. The chain is built from TRBV7-6 and TRBJ2-2; 9 nucleotides agree with TRBD1. The sample consisted of CD4+ or CD8+ T cells sorted from blood, taken in a trial of the OX40 agonist ivuxolimab. This clonotype was sampled from an adult with an advanced solid tumor such as melanoma, head and neck, liver or kidney cancer. The CDR3 nucleotides are TGTGCCAGCAGCTCACCGAACAGGGGGCGACTAACCGGGGAGCTGTTTTTT. Translating it yields CASSSPNRGRLTGELFF.